Each of the 27 T cell receptor beta chains below was sequenced from the same sample in a study of blood T cells in healthy people across ages (dated by TCRdb to the mid-2010s). Preparation of the library involved 5' RACE. Reads for this sample came from an Illumina HiSeq 2500. The second PCR ran for roughly 7 to 11 cycles and used a J-beta primer mix along with a sample-barcoded 5' primer. TCRdb trimmed the raw reads at Q25, called clones with MiXCR and kept productive beta chains. Records with the same CDR3 protein are collapsed into one entry carrying the most frequent genes and DNA. For this sample there are about 940,000 distinct CDR3 sequences; around 48% appear just once. Clones ranked in the top ten supply roughly 13% of the sample. Material for sequencing was blood. The receptor set was obtained from a young man in good health.

This clonotype was recorded many times. The J gene is TRBJ2-7, the V gene TRBV6-2 or TRBV6-3; D possibly corresponds to TRBD2 (5 bases). The ends were cut back, 0 bases at V and 3 bases at J, with 6 bases in the middle. The CDR3 sequence is 13 residues long. Germline V gene data show CDR1 as MNHEY and CDR2 as SVGEGT. The CDR3 nucleotides are TGTGCCAGCAGTTACTCTGGACTCTACGAGCAGTACTTC. Amino acids: CASSYSGLYEQYF.

On this clonotype: At one boundary the junction diverges from the germline segment, which might be a read error. The chain uses TRBV14 and TRBJ2-4, with D maybe TRBD2 (6 bases). The J call may be faulty, since TRBJ2-7 better matches the DNA end. The CDR3 extends over 14 amino acids. Germline V gene lookup returns CDR1 SGHDN and CDR2 FVKESK. The CDR3 loop is CASKPGGSRYEQYF. The CDR3, as DNA: TGCGCCAGCAAGCCCGGAGGGTCGAGGTACGAGCAGTACTTC.

This clonotype was seen more than once but under ten times. The V and J genes are TRBV12-3 or TRBV12-4 and TRBJ1-4; no clear D gene. This CDR3 comprises 14 residues. Trimming removed 7 bases from V and 5 bases from J, with 14 bases in between. The CDR3 reads CASTNPRRNEKLFF. CDR3 in DNA: TGTGCCAGCACTAACCCCCGGAGGAATGAAAAACTGTTTTTT.

This clonotype was counted between two and nine times. The chain recombines TRBV20-1 with TRBJ1-2; D is perhaps TRBD1 (6 bases). The ends were cut back, 6 bases at V and 4 bases at J, with 21 bases in the middle. CDR3 length: 15 amino acids. The germline CDR1 and CDR2 sequences are DFQATT and SNEGSKA (reference sequence). CDR3 coding DNA: TGCAGTGCCCCGTTACAGGGCTCCGTCCTCTATGGCTACACCTTC. This sequence encodes CSAPLQGSVLYGYTF.

There are a few counts of this clonotype. V and J are TRBV28 and TRBJ2-5, with D uncertain. The CDR3 is 10 residues long. Trimming pared 10 bases from V and 13 bases from J, leaving 16 bases between. Germline V lookup: CDR1 MDHEN, CDR2 SYDVKM. In DNA form, the CDR3 reads TGTGCCACGAGCCGGAGAAGCACGTACTTC. This gives the protein CATSRRSTYF.

The chain links TRBV7-2 to TRBJ1-2, with TRBD1 matching over 7 bases. CDR3 length equals 13 residues. Losses at the gene ends were 5 bases for V and 9 bases for J; bases not matched to a gene: 9. The germline gives CDR1 SGHTA, CDR2 FQGNSA. The CDR3 loop reads CASSPEQGQRYTF. CDR3 coding DNA: TGTGCCAGCAGCCCAGAACAGGGACAGCGCTACACCTTC.

The table lists this clonotype with a few counts. The chain's CDR3 is CSAPRDRFGEQYF. DNA for the CDR3: TGCAGTGCTCCGCGGGACAGGTTTGGTGAGCAGTACTTC. V is TRBV20-1 and J is TRBJ2-7; the match to TRBD1 covers 8 bases. V shed 5 bases, J shed 7 bases, and the junction held 10 bases outside the gene matches. The CDR3 has 13 amino acids. Germline V gene lookup returns CDR1 DFQATT and CDR2 SNEGSKA (reference sequence).

The chain uses TRBV28 and TRBJ2-7; a possible D gene is TRBD2 (5 bases). CDR1 and CDR2 (germline): MDHEN, SYDVKM. The CDR3 contains 14 residues. Trimming took off 4 bases at V and 3 bases at J, with 13 bases between the two ends. The CDR3 reads CASSSAGPNYEQYF. CDR3 nucleotide sequence: TGTGCCAGCAGTTCTGCGGGCCCGAACTACGAGCAGTACTTC.

This clonotype has only a few counts. The chain links TRBV4-2 to TRBJ1-4; tentative D call: TRBD1 (5 bases). The CDR3 is made up of 17 amino acids. Trimming cost V 5 bases and J 0 bases, with 16 bases left between them. Germline loops: CDR1 LGHNA, CDR2 YNFKEQ. CDR3 nucleotide sequence: TGTGCCAGCAGCGGATCCGGGGGACTAACAACTAATGAAAAACTGTTTTTT. Amino acids: CASSGSGGLTTNEKLFF.

This clonotype was observed a handful of times. This sequence joins TRBV7-2 and TRBJ1-1, with TRBD1 matching 7 bases. V gave up 5 bases and J gave up 6 bases; unmatched junction bases: 6. Germline V gene sequence: CDR1 SGHTA, CDR2 FQGNSA. The CDR3 loop spans 13 amino acids. CDR3 amino acids: CASSPGGSSEAFF. The CDR3 nucleotides are TGTGCCAGCAGCCCAGGGGGTTCATCTGAAGCTTTCTTT.

The V gene is TRBV14, the J gene TRBJ2-7; tentative D call: TRBD1 (5 bases). This CDR3 is built from 14 residues. Germline values: CDR1 SGHDN, CDR2 FVKESK. V was trimmed by 6 bases and J by 2 bases, leaving 14 bases between them. The CDR3 bases are TGTGCCAGCAGACGGTCAGGGCGCACCTACGAGCAGTACTTC. Translated, it gives CASRRSGRTYEQYF.

This clonotype has just one count. CDR3 sequence (DNA): TGCAGTGCCAAAGGATTAGGGGATGGTGAAGCTTTCTTT. This sequence encodes CSAKGLGDGEAFF. The chain has TRBV20-1 and TRBJ1-1, with TRBD1 as a possible D gene (5 bases). The germline gives CDR1 DFQATT, CDR2 SNEGSKA (reference sequence). V lost 6 bases, J lost 7 bases, and 18 bases lay in between. The CDR3 has 13 amino acids.

The DNA for the CDR3 is TGCAGTGCTAATCTTGTGAGGGTTTACACAGATACGCAGTATTTT. It is translated as CSANLVRVYTDTQYF. The genes are TRBV20-1 and TRBJ2-3; D possibly corresponds to TRBD2 (5 bases). Per germline, CDR1 DFQATT and CDR2 SNEGSKA (reference sequence). With 4 bases removed from V and 2 bases from J, the gap between germline ends came to 16 bases. The CDR3 is 15 amino acids.

This clonotype was detected only a few times. This rearrangement joins TRBV20-1 to TRBJ1-6, with D tentatively TRBD1 (6 bases). V was clipped by 4 bases and J by 10 bases, with 17 bases between them. Per the germline V gene, CDR1 is DFQATT and CDR2 is SNEGSKA (reference sequence). CDR3 length: 14 residues. The CDR3 nucleotides are TGCAGTGCTAAGCAGGGGAACGAGGAATCACCCCTCCACTTT. Its translation: CSAKQGNEESPLHF.

This clonotype has a handful of counts. CDR3 in amino acids: CSVGVGASDSNQPQHF. CDR3 nucleotides: TGCAGCGTTGGGGTTGGGGCCTCCGATAGCAATCAGCCCCAGCATTTT. The rearrangement joins TRBV29-1 to TRBJ1-5, with D perhaps matching TRBD1 (5 bases). The germline V and J ends were trimmed by 4 bases and 0 bases, with 16 bases remaining between them. CDR3 length: 16 amino acids. Germline CDR1 SQVTM, CDR2 ANQGSEA.

The chain carries TRBV27 and TRBJ1-6, with D tentatively TRBD1 (6 bases). Trimming shortened V by 5 bases and J by 3 bases, and 17 bases separated the two germline ends. CDR3 length equals 17 residues. CDR1 is MNHEY, CDR2 SMNVEV, per germline (reference sequence). The CDR3 bases are TGTGCCAGCAGTCCCGAGGGGGTCGTGGGCTATAATTCACCCCTCCACTTT. Translation gives CASSPEGVVGYNSPLHF.

This clonotype was found a few times. This rearrangement joins TRBV2 to TRBJ1-1, with D unresolved. The CDR3 is 14 amino acids. Looked up from germline, CDR1 is SNHLY and CDR2 is FYNNEI. V was cut by 4 bases and J by 0 bases, with 9 bases left in between. The CDR3 DNA reads as TGTGCCAGCAGTGTCGATCCTATGAACACTGAAGCTTTCTTT. Translating gives CASSVDPMNTEAFF. The variable domain in full, completed from reference TRBV2 and TRBJ1-1, reads EPEVTQTPSHQVTQMGQEVILRCVPISNHLYFYWYRQILGQKVEFLVSFYNNEISEKSEIFDDQFSVERPDGSNFTLKIRSTKLEDSAMYFCASSVDPMNTEAFFGQGTRLTVV.

The J gene is TRBJ2-7, the V gene TRBV24-1, with 7 nucleotides matching TRBD1. CDR1 and CDR2 from the germline V gene are KGHDR and SFDVKD. V trimming: 4 bases; J trimming: 6 bases; junction bases outside the gene matches: 5. CDR3 size: 13 residues. The CDR3, as DNA: TGTGCCACCAGTGACAACAGGGGACCCGAGCAGTACTTC. This translates into CATSDNRGPEQYF.

This chain joins TRBV14 and TRBJ2-7, with 8 bases fitting TRBD2. CDR1 SGHDN and CDR2 FVKESK come from the germline V gene. V gave up 1 base and J gave up 3 bases; unmatched junction bases: 14. The CDR3 extends over 18 amino acids. This chain's CDR3 is CASSQAGGLPITLYEQYF. The CDR3 DNA follows: TGTGCCAGCAGCCAAGCGGGGGGGCTCCCAATCACCCTCTACGAGCAGTACTTC.

This chain uses TRBV30 with TRBJ1-5; the D is unclear. V shed 1 base and J shed 4 bases, with 17 bases lying between them. The CDR3 loop spans 16 amino acids. Germline V gene lookup returns CDR1 GTSNPN and CDR2 SVGIG (reference sequence). CDR3 sequence reads: CAWSAGHTLQNQPQHF. CDR3 in DNA: TGTGCCTGGAGTGCCGGCCATACCCTACAAAATCAGCCCCAGCATTTT.

In this sample, this clonotype turned up once. One end of the junction does not line up with germline, which may come from a read error. The J gene is TRBJ2-1, the V gene TRBV7-7; D might be TRBD1 or TRBD2, each matching 5 bases. This CDR3 has 15 residues. The germline V gene encodes CDR1 SSHAT and CDR2 FNYEAQ (reference sequence). CDR3 in DNA: TGTGCTAGCAGCTTAAAGGGACCGGAAGACAATGAGCAGTTCTTC. Protein: CASSLKGPEDNEQFF. The whole variable domain, filled in from reference TRBV7-7 and TRBJ2-1, reads GAGVSQSPRYKVTKRGQDVTLRCDPISSHATLYWYQQALGQGPEFLTYFNYEAQPDKSGLPSDRFSAERPEGSISTLTIQRTEQRDSAMYRCASSLKGPEDNEQFFGPGTRLTVL.

The CDR3 DNA reads as TGTGCCAGCAGCCCGCGGCAAAGCGGGACCCAGTACTTC. Translation gives CASSPRQSGTQYF. This sequence joins TRBV12-3 or TRBV12-4 and TRBJ2-5; weak D call: TRBD2 (5 bases). V shed 6 bases and J shed 7 bases, with 15 bases lying between them. This CDR3 contains 13 residues.

This clonotype was recorded at least ten times. Germline is not matched at one junction end, which may reflect a read error. The gene calls are TRBV12-3 or TRBV12-4 and TRBJ2-1, with D possibly TRBD2 on 5 matching bases. CDR3 length equals 13 residues. CDR3 amino acids: CASSPGTYNEQFF. CDR3 nucleotides: TGCGCCAGCAGCCCGGGGACCTACAATGAGCAGTTCTTC.

J is TRBJ1-6 and V is TRBV13; a possible D gene is TRBD1 (5 bases). CDR1 and CDR2 (germline): PRHDT, FYEKMQ (reference sequence). Deletions cut 3 bases from V and 1 base from J, with 22 bases between. CDR3 length equals 20 residues. The CDR3 here is CASSFRAGQGGSSYNSPLHF. CDR3 sequence (DNA): TGTGCCAGCAGCTTTCGGGCTGGTCAGGGAGGTAGTTCCTATAATTCACCCCTCCACTTT.

The gene calls are TRBV7-9 and TRBJ2-1; possibly TRBD2 for D (6 bases). Germline CDR1 reads SEHNR; CDR2 reads FQNEAQ (reference sequence). The CDR3 sequence is 14 residues long. With 5 bases removed from V and 6 bases from J, the gap between germline ends came to 14 bases. The DNA of the CDR3 is TGTGCCAGCAGCCCCCGGGACTTTCCCAATGAGCAGTTCTTC. Translated, it gives CASSPRDFPNEQFF. Supplemented by reference TRBV7-9 and TRBJ2-1, the full variable domain reads DTGVSQNPRHKITKRGQNVTFRCDPISEHNRLYWYRQTLGQGPEFLTYFQNEAQLEKSRLLSDRFSAERPKGSFSTLEIQRTEQGDSAMYLCASSPRDFPNEQFFGPGTRLTVL.

The chain carries TRBV6-2 or TRBV6-3 and TRBJ1-5, with D hard to call. This CDR3 comprises 17 residues. V was shortened by 3 bases and J by 0 bases, with 15 bases between the two germline ends. The germline V gene encodes CDR1 MNHEY and CDR2 SVGEGT. The chain's CDR3 is CASSYGPNENSNQPQHF. CDR3 DNA sequence: TGTGCCAGCAGTTATGGCCCAAATGAGAATAGCAATCAGCCCCAGCATTTT.

A remark on this clonotype: One end of the junction varies from germline; a read error may be responsible. The J gene is TRBJ2-1, the V gene TRBV4-3, with D possibly being TRBD2 (5 bases). Germline V CDR1 and CDR2: LGHNA, YSLEER. This CDR3 is 16 amino acids long. The CDR3 DNA reads TGCGCCAGCAGCCAAGAACTAGTGGTTGGGTACACTGAGCAGTTCTTC. Translation: CASSQELVVGYTEQFF.